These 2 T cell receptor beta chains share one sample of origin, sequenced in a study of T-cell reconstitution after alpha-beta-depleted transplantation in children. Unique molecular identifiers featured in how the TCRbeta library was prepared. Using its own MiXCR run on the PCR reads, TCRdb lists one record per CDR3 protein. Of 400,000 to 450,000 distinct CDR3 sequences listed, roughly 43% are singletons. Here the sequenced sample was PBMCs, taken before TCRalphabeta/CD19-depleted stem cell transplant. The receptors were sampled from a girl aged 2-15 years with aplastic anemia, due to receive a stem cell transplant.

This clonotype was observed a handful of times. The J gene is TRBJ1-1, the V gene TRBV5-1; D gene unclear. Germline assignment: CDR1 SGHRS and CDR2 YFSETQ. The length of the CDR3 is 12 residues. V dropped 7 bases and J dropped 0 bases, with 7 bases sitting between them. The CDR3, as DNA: TGCGCCAGCGCCGGAATGAACACTGAAGCTTTCTTT. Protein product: CASAGMNTEAFF. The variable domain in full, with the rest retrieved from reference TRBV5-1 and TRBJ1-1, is KAGVTQTPRYLIKTRGQQVTLSCSPISGHRSVSWYQQTPGQGLQFLFEYFSETQRNKGNFPGRFSGRQFSNSRSEMNVSTLELGDSALYLCASAGMNTEAFFGQGTRLTVV.

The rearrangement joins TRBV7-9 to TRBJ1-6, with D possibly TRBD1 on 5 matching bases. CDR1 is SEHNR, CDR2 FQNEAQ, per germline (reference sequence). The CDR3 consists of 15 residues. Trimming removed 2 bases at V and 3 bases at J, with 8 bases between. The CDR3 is CASSLLQGYNSPLHF. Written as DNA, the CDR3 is TGTGCCAGCAGCTTACTCCAGGGCTATAATTCACCCCTCCACTTT.